This passage covers 19 T cell receptor beta chains from one sample sequenced in a study of cytomegalovirus exposure and HLA in healthy donors. 13 Jbeta primers and 60 Vbeta primers were used for the PCR. Assay used: immunoSEQ multiplex PCR; TCRdb lists only in-frame clones, some missing. This sample has 95,000 to 100,000 clones; 76% occur once, and the top ten carry approximately 4%. Material: PBMCs. Every receptor here comes from a man between 35 and 55 years old in good health and CMV-seronegative.

This clone was found once. This chain connects TRBV27 to TRBJ2-3; 10 bases align to TRBD2. Germline CDR1 is MNHEY and CDR2 is SMNVEV (reference sequence). This CDR3 spans 16 amino acids. Losses at the gene ends were 4 bases for V and 6 bases for J; bases not matched to a gene: 10. The chain's CDR3 is CASSSTGTSETDTQYF. CDR3 DNA: TGTGCCAGCAGTTCAACCGGGACTAGCGAGACGGATACGCAGTATTTT.

The genes are TRBV5-1 and TRBJ1-1; tentatively, D is TRBD1 (6 bases). Trimming removed 7 bases from V and 0 bases from J, with 13 bases in between. CDR3 length equals 14 residues. Germline loops: CDR1 SGHRS, CDR2 YFSETQ. CDR3 sequence (DNA): TGCGCCAGCCGACCAGGGGACATGAACACTGAAGCTTTCTTT. It translates to CASRPGDMNTEAFF.

The rearrangement uses TRBV28 and TRBJ2-3, with D possibly being TRBD1 (6 bases). The V end was cut by 2 bases, the J end by 2 bases, with 8 bases between. This CDR3 has 14 residues. Germline V CDR1 and CDR2: MDHEN, SYDVKM. Written as DNA, the CDR3 is TGTGCCAGCAGTTTACAGGGGTTCACAGATACGCAGTATTTT. This encodes CASSLQGFTDTQYF.

The chain has TRBV6-5 and TRBJ1-2; 7 bases match TRBD1. The CDR3 spans 13 residues. V lost 7 bases to trimming and J lost 2 bases; unmatched junction nucleotides: 4. Germline lookup yields CDR1 MNHEY and CDR2 SVGAGI. The CDR3 loop reads CASMEGQNYGYTF. For the CDR3, the DNA is TGTGCCAGCATGGAGGGACAGAACTATGGCTACACCTTC.

The chain is built from TRBV6-5 and TRBJ1-2; TRBD1 matches at 11 bases. Germline assignment: CDR1 MNHEY and CDR2 SVGAGI. This CDR3 has 13 residues. After removal of 5 bases from V and 5 bases from J, the junction contained 1 base not matched to a gene. Here the CDR3 DNA reads TGTGCCAGCAGTAGGGACAGGGGGTATGGCTACACCTTC. Amino acid sequence: CASSRDRGYGYTF.

For this clone: This sample also contains other DNA sequences that code for the same CDR3. This sequence joins TRBV19 and TRBJ1-3; 9 nucleotides match TRBD1. Trimming took 6 bases from V and 1 from J; bases not matched to a gene: 1. This CDR3 has 14 residues. Germline V lookup: CDR1 LNHDA, CDR2 SQIVND (reference sequence). CDR3 coding DNA: TGTGCCAGTAGGACAGGGGGATCTGGAAACACCATATATTTT. This sequence encodes CASRTGGSGNTIYF.

The V and J genes are TRBV6-5 and TRBJ2-2; D is ambiguous. CDR3 length: 16 amino acids. Germline CDR1 and CDR2: MNHEY and SVGAGI. Trimming pared 0 bases from V and 1 base from J, leaving 9 bases between. The CDR3 DNA reads TGTGCCAGCAGTTACTCCTCTGTCGGGAACACCGGGGAGCTGTTTTTT. Protein: CASSYSSVGNTGELFF.

By share of the sample, this clone is large (0.1 to 1%). The rearrangement links TRBV6-5 to TRBJ2-7, with TRBD1 matching over 8 bases. V lost 8 bases to trimming and J lost 2 bases; unmatched junction nucleotides: 11. CDR1 is MNHEY, CDR2 SVGAGI, per germline. CDR3 length: 15 amino acids. CDR3 protein: CASSATTGATYEQYF. The CDR3 DNA is TGTGCCAGCTCAGCTACGACAGGGGCCACCTACGAGCAGTACTTC.

Only one count was recorded for this clone. The chain joins TRBV7-9 to TRBJ1-5; 7 nucleotides align to TRBD1. In germline, CDR1 is SEHNR, CDR2 FQNEAQ (reference sequence). The CDR3 runs 16 residues. V lost 1 base to trimming and J lost 4 bases; unmatched junction nucleotides: 7. In nucleotides, the CDR3 is TGTGCCAGCAGCTTAGTCGCTCCGACAGGGAATCAGCCCCAGCATTTT. Translating it yields CASSLVAPTGNQPQHF.

This rearrangement joins TRBV10-3 to TRBJ2-7; unclear D gene. The V and J ends lost 3 bases and 3 bases respectively, with 9 bases between them. CDR3 length: 13 residues. Per the germline V gene, CDR1 is ENHRY and CDR2 is SYGVKD. The CDR3 is CAISETNSYEQYV. DNA of the CDR3: TGTGCCATCAGTGAAACCAACAGCTACGAGCAGTACGTC.

The CDR3: CASSQGHTNTGELFF. The DNA of the CDR3 is TGCGCCAGCAGCCAAGGGCACACGAACACCGGGGAGCTGTTTTTT. The chain recombines TRBV4-3 with TRBJ2-2; D gene unclear. Germline V gene sequence: CDR1 LGHNA, CDR2 YSLEER. This CDR3 is 15 amino acids long. Trimming shortened V by 1 base and J by 0 bases, and 6 bases separated the two germline ends.

The rearrangement uses TRBV7-2 and TRBJ2-5, with TRBD1 matching 9 bases. CDR3 size: 14 residues. Germline CDR1 is SGHTA and CDR2 is FQGNSA. V was clipped by 6 bases and J by 11 bases; unmatched bases: 13. CDR3 amino acids: CASRGQTGGGEQYF. CDR3 DNA: TGTGCCAGCAGGGGGCAGACAGGGGGAGGAGAGCAGTACTTC.

The chain recombines TRBV7-3 with TRBJ2-5, with D perhaps TRBD1 (6 bases). Germline assignment: CDR1 SGHTA and CDR2 FQGTGA. The CDR3 has 13 amino acids. Trimming removed 5 bases at V and 5 bases at J, with 12 bases between. Here the CDR3 reads CASSQGPVETQYF. The CDR3 DNA reads TGTGCCAGCAGCCAGGGGCCGGTTGAGACCCAGTACTTC.

A few counts support this clone. V and J are TRBV6-1 and TRBJ1-1; D gene ambiguous. V was shortened by 4 bases and J by 1 base, with 10 bases between the two germline ends. The CDR3 runs 14 residues. Germline assignment: CDR1 MNHNS and CDR2 SASEGT. The CDR3 sequence is CASSVYEKNTEAFF. CDR3 in DNA: TGTGCCAGCAGTGTCTACGAAAAGAACACTGAAGCTTTCTTT.

This clone came up a few times. The junction departs from the called germline gene at one end, perhaps through a read error. The V gene is TRBV7-9, the J gene TRBJ2-7, with 8 bases fitting TRBD2. The germline CDR1 and CDR2 sequences are SEHNR and FQNEAQ (reference sequence). CDR3 length equals 14 residues. The CDR3 loop reads CSSSYSGVAYEQYF. Here the CDR3 DNA reads TGTTCCAGCAGCTATAGCGGGGTGGCCTACGAGCAGTACTTC.

V and J are TRBV6-5 and TRBJ2-5; D is possibly TRBD1 (6 bases). Per the germline V gene, CDR1 is MNHEY and CDR2 is SVGAGI. The CDR3 loop spans 14 amino acids. V was clipped by 6 bases and J by 2 bases, with 13 bases between them. The CDR3 reads CASRPPDRQETQYF. The CDR3 DNA sequence: TGTGCCAGCAGACCTCCGGACAGACAAGAGACCCAGTACTTC.

The chain couples TRBV28 to TRBJ2-1; D unclear. The CDR3 spans 12 residues. V lost 2 bases to trimming and J lost 7 bases, with 6 bases between them. CDR1 is MDHEN, CDR2 SYDVKM, per germline. In DNA form, the CDR3 reads TGTGCCAGCAGTTTACCCTTAAATGAGCAGTTCTTC. Amino acid sequence: CASSLPLNEQFF.

This clone was seen a few times. The rearrangement links TRBV6-5 to TRBJ2-7; 13 positions match TRBD2. Germline-derived CDR1 and CDR2 are MNHEY and SVGAGI. This CDR3 spans 15 amino acids. V trimming: 0 bases; J trimming: 4 bases; junction bases outside the gene matches: 0. CDR3 coding DNA: TGTGCCAGCAGTTACTCACTAGCGGGGGGGTACGAGCAGTACGTC. This gives the protein CASSYSLAGGYEQYV.

V and J are TRBV5-6 and TRBJ1-6; TRBD1 agrees at 9 bases. V lost 0 bases to trimming and J lost 6 bases; unmatched junction nucleotides: 7. Germline V gene data show CDR1 as SGHDT and CDR2 as YYEEEE. This CDR3 comprises 17 residues. The CDR3 DNA is TGTGCCAGCAGCTTGGGTTGGGACAGGGTATCTAATTCACCCCTCCACTTT. Its translation is CASSLGWDRVSNSPLHF.